A selection of T cell receptor beta chains follows, all from one sample in a study of T-cell memory formation after mild COVID-19. Each CDR3 protein gets one entry after TCRdb re-called the 5' RACE reads with MiXCR. The table lists a few hundred thousand distinct CDR3 sequences, 16% of them singletons. The sequencing sample was made of PBMCs or a T cell subset sorted from them (not recorded which). These TCRs come from a man aged 18 to 29 who had mild COVID-19 (a few samples of this study predate the infection). Cell type and time point are not known. Both conserved end residues are trimmed from each CDR3.

V gene	J gene	CDR3 protein
TRBV7-9	TRBJ1-1	ASSRLQGITEAF
TRBV7-2	TRBJ1-2	ASRLQGHYGYT
TRBV20-1	TRBJ1-1	SAPTTGNAVPAF
TRBV5-1	TRBJ2-3	ASSSGGDTDTQY
TRBV7-6	TRBJ2-1	ASSLADVALAGAYNEQF
TRBV20-1	TRBJ1-5	SANQTVGLNQPQH
TRBV21-1	TRBJ2-3	ASTPWRGDADTQY
TRBV7-9	TRBJ2-5	ASSPTGKRDQETQY
TRBV27	TRBJ2-7	ASSMTGYEQY
TRBV5-1	TRBJ1-4	ASSLADGNEKLF
TRBV4-2	TRBJ1-5	ASSRQGQQPQH
TRBV2	TRBJ1-5	ASSEPEGGNQPQH
TRBV2	TRBJ2-1	ASGLSQVNEQF
TRBV6-1	TRBJ2-3	ASRRMPDTDTQY
TRBV5-1	TRBJ1-4	ASSLDQLNEKLF
TRBV19	TRBJ2-7	ASRVTESSYEQY
TRBV2	TRBJ2-6	ASSEPRPGANVLT
TRBV20-1	TRBJ2-1	SARDRRGPYNEQF
TRBV5-6	TRBJ2-1	ASSPPSEQF
TRBV9	TRBJ2-3	ASSVVGAVTDTQY
TRBV10-2	TRBJ2-7	ASSVNTYEQY
TRBV5-6	TRBJ2-5	ASSLATGVGTQY
TRBV4-1	TRBJ2-7	ASSQRGTETGEQY
TRBV20-1	TRBJ2-1	SARVAAGGRNEQF
TRBV6-1	TRBJ2-7	ASKLSSYEQY
TRBV5-8	TRBJ1-3	ASSLRQGTNTIY
TRBV12-3/TRBV12-4	TRBJ2-1	ASSRDLREQF
TRBV7-9	TRBJ1-3	ASSRRGHLSGNTIY
TRBV11-3	TRBJ2-2	ASSLDQGGSVNTGELF
TRBV24-1	TRBJ2-5	ATGDRGVETQY
TRBV7-9	TRBJ2-7	ASSLAEGSYEQY
TRBV4-3	TRBJ2-3	ASSQESAGTDTQY
TRBV19	TRBJ2-7	ASSIQGYEQY
TRBV18	TRBJ2-7	ASSSSAVTSYEQY
TRBV11-2	TRBJ2-5	ASSLGTSGAPSGETQY
TRBV20-1	TRBJ1-4	SARDRKRATNEKLF
TRBV5-1	TRBJ2-2	ASSLSSPGRNTGELF
TRBV18	TRBJ1-5	ASSPGTGLQPQH
TRBV3-1	TRBJ1-4	ASSQEGSAVEKLF
TRBV5-6	TRBJ1-6	ASSLTWDYYNSPLH
TRBV7-2	TRBJ1-1	ASSFTGGMNTEAF
TRBV6-2/TRBV6-3	TRBJ2-5	ASSMQRGPRGTQY
TRBV7-6	TRBJ2-7	ASSPGQSEEQY
TRBV10-2	TRBJ2-7	ASIGAGAYEQY
TRBV7-2	TRBJ1-2	ASSLGGTRDGYT